What follows are 29 T cell receptor beta chains derived from one specimen sequenced in a study of shared clonotypes between healthy human individuals. Terminally differentiated effector memory CD45RA+ cells were left out of the naive CD8 fraction, which was CD45RO-negative and positively selected for CCR7. Produced via immunoSEQ multiplex PCR; TCRdb's table is partial and in-frame only. The data contain about 2 million clones, approximately 95% of them singletons. The sequenced material came from naive CD8+ T cells sorted from blood. The receptors come from a man aged 18 to 29 in good health.

This rearrangement joins TRBV19 to TRBJ2-6; no firm D call. Germline CDR1 LNHDA, CDR2 SQIVND (reference sequence). CDR3 length: 14 amino acids. The V gene lost 5 bases and the J gene lost 1 base, with 6 bases spanning the gap. CDR3 bases: TGTGCCAGTAGTGAGATTTCTGGGGCCAACGTCCTGACTTTC. Translating gives CASSEISGANVLTF.

The rearrangement links TRBV19 to TRBJ1-5; 8 bases agree with TRBD1. Germline values: CDR1 LNHDA, CDR2 SQIVND (reference sequence). Germline trimming cut 4 bases from V and 6 bases from J; bases unmatched to any gene: 8. The CDR3 has 15 residues. CDR3 residues: CASSKDRAAGQPQHF. CDR3 nucleotides: TGTGCCAGTAGTAAGGACAGGGCCGCGGGTCAGCCCCAGCATTTT.

The chain employs TRBV7-6 and TRBJ2-1; D possibly uses TRBD1 or TRBD2 (5 bases each). Trimming cost V 1 base and J 6 bases, with 10 bases left between them. Germline CDR1 and CDR2: SGHVS and FNYEAQ. This CDR3 region has 14 residues. This chain's CDR3 is CASSLGGRPNEQFF. CDR3 DNA: TGTGCCAGCAGCTTAGGGGGACGTCCCAATGAGCAGTTCTTC.

The chain employs TRBV4-3 and TRBJ2-2; weak D call: TRBD1 (6 bases). The CDR3 totals 17 residues. The ends were cut back, 1 base at V and 0 bases at J, with 12 bases in the middle. CDR1 and CDR2 (germline): LGHNA, YSLEER. The DNA for the CDR3 is TGCGCCAGCAGCCAAGGGACAGAGATTGCGAACACCGGGGAGCTGTTTTTT. Amino acids: CASSQGTEIANTGELFF.

V and J are TRBV28 and TRBJ1-1; D gene uncertain. V was shortened by 6 bases and J by 4 bases, with 12 bases between the two germline ends. This CDR3 contains 13 residues. In germline, CDR1 is MDHEN, CDR2 SYDVKM. In DNA, the CDR3 is TGTGCCAGCAGCTTTCTCCCAAGCACTGAAGCTTTCTTT. Translation: CASSFLPSTEAFF.

The gene calls are TRBV7-9 and TRBJ2-1; D might be TRBD1 (5 bases). Germline values: CDR1 SEHNR, CDR2 FQNEAQ (reference sequence). Trimming shortened V by 1 base and J by 5 bases, and 12 bases separated the two germline ends. The CDR3 runs to 15 residues. In DNA form, the CDR3 reads TGTGCCAGCAGCTTAGTCCAGGGTATCAACAATGAGCAGTTCTTC. This gives the protein CASSLVQGINNEQFF.

The chain recombines TRBV21-1 with TRBJ1-5; TRBD1 is the table's D call, not checked against the DNA. TRBV21-1 is an annotated pseudogene. This CDR3 has 15 residues. In DNA form, the CDR3 reads TGTGCCAGCAGCAAAGGAGACAGGAGCAATCAGCCCCAGCATTTT. This codes for CASSKGDRSNQPQHF.

This clone occurred once. Additional DNA sequences in this sample encode the identical CDR3. The chain carries TRBV28 and TRBJ2-7, with D perhaps TRBD1 or TRBD2 (5 bases each). The V and J ends lost 8 bases and 0 bases respectively, with 8 bases between them. This CDR3 comprises 12 residues. Germline CDR1 MDHEN, CDR2 SYDVKM. The CDR3 region has the DNA TGTGCCAGCCGGGACCCCTCCTACGAGCAGTACTTC. Its translation is CASRDPSYEQYF.

This sequence joins TRBV27 and TRBJ2-1; TRBD1 is a possible D gene (6 bases). The V end was cut by 6 bases, the J end by 4 bases, with 13 bases between. Germline loops: CDR1 MNHEY, CDR2 SMNVEV (reference sequence). This CDR3 region has 14 residues. CDR3 sequence reads: CASRLTGRYNEQFF. For the CDR3, the DNA is TGTGCCAGCAGATTGACAGGACGATACAATGAGCAGTTCTTC.

The chain links TRBV6-5 to TRBJ1-1; possibly TRBD1 for D (5 bases). Per the germline V gene, CDR1 is MNHEY and CDR2 is SVGAGI. The CDR3 runs 13 residues. V lost 1 base and J lost 8, with 11 bases in between. CDR3 DNA sequence: TGTGCCAGCAGTTACTTTGAAGGGGTGGAAGCTTTCTTT. Amino acids: CASSYFEGVEAFF.

The chain is built from TRBV7-9 and TRBJ1-2; D uncertain. The germline V gene encodes CDR1 SEHNR and CDR2 FQNEAQ (reference sequence). The CDR3 has 12 residues. V was shortened by 2 bases and J by 8 bases, with 9 bases between the two germline ends. The DNA of the CDR3 is TGTGCCAGCAGCTTATCCGGGAACGGCTACACCTTC. Translated, it gives CASSLSGNGYTF.

Points on this clone: This same CDR3 is encoded by further DNA sequences in the sample. The CDR3: CASGLNQPQHF. CDR3 in DNA: TGTGCTAGTGGTTTGAATCAGCCCCAGCATTTT. V usage is TRBV12-5 and J usage is TRBJ1-5, with no clear D. The CDR3 loop spans 11 amino acids. The V gene's germline CDR1 is LGHNT and CDR2 FRNRAP. Trimming cost V 2 bases and J 4 bases, with 0 bases left between them. The full variable domain, completed using reference TRBV12-5 and TRBJ1-5, is DARVTQTPRHKVTEMGQEVTMRCQPILGHNTVFWYRQTMMQGLELLAYFRNRAPLDDSGMPKDRFSAEMPDATLATLKIQPSEPRDSAVYFCASGLNQPQHFGDGTRLSIL.

The chain combines TRBV29-1 with TRBJ1-2; no definite D call. Per germline, CDR1 SQVTM and CDR2 ANQGSEA. The CDR3 extends over 13 amino acids. Deletions cut 3 bases from V and 3 bases from J, with 11 bases between. The chain's CDR3 is CSVDSKLHYGYTF. DNA for the CDR3: TGCAGCGTTGATTCCAAGCTCCACTATGGCTACACCTTC. Complete variable domain (other parts from reference TRBV29-1 and TRBJ1-2): SAVISQKPSRDICQRGTSLTIQCQVDSQVTMMFWYRQQPGQSLTLIATANQGSEATYESGFVIDKFPISRPNLTFSTLTVSNMSPEDSSIYLCSVDSKLHYGYTFGSGTRLTVV.

The chain joins TRBV5-4 to TRBJ2-7; D possibly corresponds to TRBD1 (5 bases). Germline lookup yields CDR1 SGHNT and CDR2 YYREEE (reference sequence). Trimming removed 4 bases at V and 6 bases at J, with 11 bases between. The CDR3 is made up of 12 amino acids. The CDR3 region is CASSHQGGEQYF. The CDR3, as DNA: TGTGCCAGCAGCCATCAGGGCGGCGAGCAGTACTTC.

The chain uses TRBV4-1 and TRBJ2-3; TRBD2 aligns across 9 bases. CDR1 is MGHRA and CDR2 is YSYEKL in the germline V gene. This CDR3 comprises 15 residues. Germline trimming cut 4 bases from V and 5 bases from J; bases unmatched to any gene: 7. As DNA, the CDR3 is TGCGCCAGCAGCCCCCAGCGGGAGGCGGAAGATACGCAGTATTTT. This sequence encodes CASSPQREAEDTQYF.

The chain uses TRBV28 and TRBJ1-2, with D unresolved. Looked up from germline, CDR1 is MDHEN and CDR2 is SYDVKM. Deletions cut 4 bases from V and 2 bases from J, with 11 bases between. The CDR3 is made up of 14 amino acids. CDR3 region: CASSSMPSNYGYTF. CDR3 bases: TGTGCCAGCAGTTCAATGCCATCCAACTATGGCTACACCTTC.

The chain carries TRBV28 and TRBJ1-5, with TRBD1 identical over 8 bases. This CDR3 has 15 residues. The V segment lost 6 bases and the J segment 1 base; nucleotides outside the gene matches: 5. In germline, CDR1 is MDHEN, CDR2 SYDVKM. CDR3 amino acids: CASRLDRESNQPQHF. CDR3 coding DNA: TGTGCCAGCAGATTGGACAGGGAAAGCAATCAGCCCCAGCATTTT.

As regards this clone: A read error may explain this, as a much larger clone is one base away. At the DNA level, this CDR3 is encoded by other sequences in the same sample as well. This chain joins TRBV7-9 and TRBJ1-5, with a tentative D call TRBD1 (5 bases). Germline V gene data show CDR1 as SEHNR and CDR2 as FQNEAQ (reference sequence). The CDR3 totals 12 residues. Trimming removed 3 bases at V and 7 bases at J, with 7 bases between. CDR3 nucleotide sequence: TGTGCCAGCAGCTTGGGGGAGCAGCCCCAGCATTTT. Protein sequence: CASSLGEQPQHF.

The chain recombines TRBV5-4 with TRBJ2-5, with TRBD2 identical over 7 bases. The germline gives CDR1 SGHNT, CDR2 YYREEE (reference sequence). V lost 4 bases, J lost 8 bases, and 20 bases stayed unmatched. The CDR3 length is 17 residues. The CDR3 loop reads CASSQLGEGGSLFTQYF. CDR3 coding DNA: TGTGCCAGCAGCCAACTGGGGGAGGGCGGGAGCTTGTTTACCCAGTACTTC.

This clone has only one observation. Other DNA sequences in the same sample also yield this CDR3. The V call is TRBV7-9, the J call TRBJ2-1; 9 bases match TRBD1. This CDR3 spans 15 amino acids. Germline-derived CDR1 and CDR2 are SEHNR and FQNEAQ (reference sequence). The J segment lost 2 bases and the V segment lost 4 bases, leaving 3 bases of the junction unmatched. The DNA for the CDR3 is TGTGCCAGCAGCTCGGGACAGGGCGCCTACAATGAGCAGTTCTTC. Encoded protein: CASSSGQGAYNEQFF.

J is TRBJ1-2 and V is TRBV6-5; the D is unclear. From germline, CDR1 is MNHEY and CDR2 SVGAGI. The CDR3 contains 15 residues. The V end was cut by 5 bases, the J end by 0 bases, with 13 bases between. CDR3 in amino acids: CASSLVFGSNYGYTF. The CDR3 DNA reads TGTGCCAGCAGTCTCGTTTTTGGCTCTAACTATGGCTACACCTTC.

Regarding this clone: Other DNA sequences in the sample encode the same CDR3. The chain's CDR3 is CASSQEGQGADTQYF. The CDR3 bases are TGCGCCAGCAGCCAAGAAGGACAGGGGGCCGATACGCAGTATTTT. The chain carries TRBV4-1 and TRBJ2-3; 11 nucleotides match TRBD1. Per germline, CDR1 MGHRA and CDR2 YSYEKL. The CDR3 is 15 amino acids. J gave up 6 bases and V 0 bases, and 2 bases lay outside the gene matches.

The rearrangement links TRBV19 to TRBJ2-1, with D perhaps TRBD1 (5 bases). CDR1 and CDR2 (germline): LNHDA, SQIVND (reference sequence). This CDR3 is built from 12 residues. V was cut by 6 bases and J by 10 bases, with 13 bases left in between. The CDR3 spells CASSLGVLEQFF. The CDR3 DNA follows: TGTGCCAGTAGCCTAGGGGTGTTAGAGCAGTTCTTC.

The chain has TRBV7-8 and TRBJ1-2; TRBD1 matches at 8 bases. Germline V gene lookup returns CDR1 SGHVS and CDR2 FQNEAQ. The CDR3 has 15 residues. V lost 0 bases and J lost 6; bases outside the gene matches: 6. The CDR3 protein is CASSLAGRQGNGYTF. DNA of the CDR3: TGTGCCAGCAGCTTAGCGGGAAGACAGGGGAATGGCTACACCTTC.

This clone showed up just a few times. CDR3: CASRTGNWLAKNIQYF. The DNA of the CDR3 is TGTGCCAGCAGGACAGGGAATTGGCTGGCCAAAAACATTCAGTACTTC. The chain combines TRBV21-1 with TRBJ2-4; the table gives TRBD1 as D, unverified against the DNA. TRBV21-1 is deemed a pseudogene. There are 16 residues in the CDR3.

This chain uses TRBV14 with TRBJ2-5; D is ambiguous. The germline V and J ends were trimmed by 1 base and 4 bases, with 7 bases remaining between them. There are 13 residues in the CDR3. Germline CDR1 is SGHDN and CDR2 is FVKESK. The CDR3 reads CASSQVGRETQYF. DNA of the CDR3: TGTGCCAGCAGCCAAGTTGGGCGAGAGACCCAGTACTTC.

The chain carries TRBV11-2 and TRBJ2-1; D call uncertain. The length of the CDR3 is 13 residues. Germline V gene lookup returns CDR1 SGHAT and CDR2 FQNNGV. Trimming stripped 3 bases from V and 12 bases from J, with 15 bases between. The CDR3 region is CASSFGFAIRQFF. The DNA for the CDR3 is TGTGCCAGCAGCTTCGGGTTCGCCATCCGGCAGTTCTTC.

The chain links TRBV6-5 to TRBJ2-7; TRBD2 might be the D (6 bases). This CDR3 spans 15 amino acids. CDR1 is MNHEY and CDR2 is SVGAGI in the germline V gene. Trimming pared 0 bases from V and 6 bases from J, leaving 15 bases between. The CDR3 region is CASSYSEGPRGEQYF. For the CDR3, the DNA is TGTGCCAGCAGTTACTCGGAGGGGCCAAGGGGCGAGCAGTACTTC.

The chain links TRBV4-1 to TRBJ1-6; possible D gene TRBD1, 5 bases. Germline V CDR1 and CDR2: MGHRA, YSYEKL. CDR3 length: 14 residues. V lost 0 bases and J lost 9, with 9 bases in between. This CDR3 reads CASSQDLGTSPLHF. CDR3 sequence (DNA): TGCGCCAGCAGCCAAGATTTGGGGACTTCACCCCTCCACTTT.